Listed below are T cell receptor beta chains from one sample, sequenced in a study of T cell repertoires in cytomegalovirus infection. TCRdb itself ran the reads through MiXCR, one entry per CDR3 protein. The sample has more than 40,000 distinct CDR3 sequences; about a fifth are singletons. Which antigens these TCRs recognize remains unknown. This specimen consisted of CD8+ T cells from cultured PBMCs, obtained from culture after CMV antigen stimulation. Receptors were obtained from a human donor in good health (CMV status not recorded). Some clones in this sample may be carry-over from other donors' samples. Each CDR3 is given with its conserved first and last residue. The order of the fields is D gene, clone size, V gene, J gene, CDR3 protein, CDR3 DNA. A D gene is named only where the DNA matches it firmly. Rows give clone size only sometimes, using once, few, many, or a class for an expanded clone.

D: NA
size: NA
V: TRBV7-9
J: TRBJ1-5
CDR3: CASSLGVQPQHF
DNA: TGTGCCAGCAGCCTAGGGGTTCAGCCCCAGCATTTT

D: NA
size: few
V: TRBV7-6
J: TRBJ2-3
CDR3: CASSSGGDTQYF
DNA: TGTGCCAGCAGCTCAGGCGGAGATACGCAGTATTTT

D: TRBD1
size: few
V: TRBV7-2
J: TRBJ2-7
CDR3: CASSLSGEGAYEQYF
DNA: TGTGCCAGCAGCTTATCCGGAGAGGGGGCGTACGAGCAGTACTTC

D: NA
size: NA
V: TRBV4-2
J: TRBJ2-5
CDR3: CASSQDLRGETQYF
DNA: TGTGCCAGCAGCCAAGATCTGCGCGGAGAGACCCAGTACTTC

D: NA
size: NA
V: TRBV7-2
J: TRBJ2-1
CDR3: CASSFADYNEQFF
DNA: TGTGCCAGCAGCTTCGCTGACTACAATGAGCAGTTCTTC

D: TRBD1
size: NA
V: TRBV7-8
J: TRBJ2-7
CDR3: CASSPWTGGYEQYF
DNA: TGTGCCAGCAGCCCATGGACAGGGGGCTACGAGCAGTACTTC

D: NA
size: few
V: TRBV7-6
J: TRBJ2-2
CDR3: CASSLGGNTGELFF
DNA: TGTGCCAGCAGCTTAGGGGGGAACACCGGGGAGCTGTTTTTT

D: TRBD2
size: few
V: TRBV18
J: TRBJ2-1
CDR3: CASSPSGGVNYNEQFF
DNA: TGTGCCAGCTCACCAAGTGGGGGGGTAAATTACAATGAGCAGTTCTTC

D: NA
size: NA
V: TRBV6-2/TRBV6-3
J: TRBJ2-1
CDR3: CASSGISWGYNEQFF
DNA: TGTGCCAGCAGTGGCATCAGCTGGGGATACAATGAGCAGTTCTTC

D: TRBD2
size: NA
V: TRBV27
J: TRBJ2-7
CDR3: CASSYRGGHEQYF
DNA: TGTGCCAGCAGTTACCGGGGGGGACACGAGCAGTACTTC

D: NA
size: few
V: TRBV10-3
J: TRBJ2-7
CDR3: CAISEFNERNFHYEQYF
DNA: TGTGCCATCAGTGAGTTCAATGAGCGAAACTTTCACTACGAGCAGTACTTC

D: NA
size: few
V: TRBV4-1
J: TRBJ1-6
CDR3: CASSQQEPNSPLHF
DNA: TGTGCCAGCAGCCAGCAGGAGCCTAATTCACCCCTCCACTTT

D: NA
size: few
V: TRBV7-2
J: TRBJ2-5
CDR3: CAASEGGVGETQYF
DNA: TGTGCCGCCTCGGAGGGGGGCGTGGGAGAGACCCAGTACTTC

D: TRBD1
size: NA
V: TRBV7-9
J: TRBJ1-5
CDR3: CASSSGGRNQPQHF
DNA: TGTGCCAGCAGTTCAGGGGGGCGCAATCAGCCCCAGCATTTT

D: NA
size: NA
V: TRBV27
J: TRBJ1-5
CDR3: CASSLMGNQPQHF
DNA: TGTGCCAGCAGTTTAATGGGCAATCAGCCCCAGCATTTT

D: NA
size: few
V: TRBV12-3/TRBV12-4
J: TRBJ2-1
CDR3: CASSLVSVDEQFF
DNA: TGTGCCAGCAGTTTAGTGTCGGTGGATGAGCAGTTCTTC

D: NA
size: NA
V: TRBV7-2
J: TRBJ2-3
CDR3: CASSFLPGEPPDTQYF
DNA: TGTGCCAGCAGCTTCCTACCCGGGGAGCCCCCAGATACGCAGTATTTT

D: TRBD1
size: NA
V: TRBV29-1
J: TRBJ2-7
CDR3: CSVEKQGYEQYF
DNA: TGCAGCGTCGAAAAACAGGGGTACGAGCAGTACTTC

D: NA
size: few
V: TRBV6-2/TRBV6-3
J: TRBJ2-5
CDR3: CASSYALGGGPREAQYF
DNA: TGTGCCAGCAGTTACGCCCTAGGTGGCGGACCCCGAGAGGCCCAGTACTTC

D: TRBD1
size: NA
V: TRBV7-8
J: TRBJ2-2
CDR3: CASSLAWTGATGELFF
DNA: TGTGCCAGCAGCTTAGCCTGGACAGGGGCAACCGGGGAGCTGTTTTTT

D: TRBD2
size: NA
V: TRBV19
J: TRBJ2-1
CDR3: CASKVSGPNEQFF
DNA: TGTGCCAGTAAGGTTAGCGGGCCCAATGAGCAGTTCTTC

D: TRBD1
size: NA
V: TRBV6-6
J: TRBJ1-3
CDR3: CASSATGVGNTIYF
DNA: TGTGCCAGCAGTGCGACAGGGGTAGGAAACACCATATATTTT

D: TRBD2
size: few
V: TRBV24-1
J: TRBJ2-1
CDR3: CATSDGLALSSYNEQFF
DNA: TGTGCCACCAGTGACGGACTAGCTTTGAGCTCCTACAATGAGCAGTTCTTC

D: TRBD2
size: few
V: TRBV7-9
J: TRBJ2-2
CDR3: CASSLSGTDGELFF
DNA: TGTGCCAGCAGCCTTAGCGGGACTGACGGGGAGCTGTTTTTT

D: NA
size: few
V: TRBV27
J: TRBJ1-1
CDR3: CASSLSEGPGAEAFF
DNA: TGTGCCAGCAGTTTATCCGAGGGCCCGGGAGCTGAAGCTTTCTTT

D: TRBD1
size: few
V: TRBV27
J: TRBJ2-7
CDR3: CASSLSWDSLSYEQYF
DNA: TGTGCCAGCAGTTTGTCTTGGGACAGCCTTTCCTACGAGCAGTACTTC

D: TRBD2
size: few
V: TRBV7-8
J: TRBJ2-1
CDR3: CASSLRLAGAFHNEQFF
DNA: TGTGCCAGCAGCTTGCGACTAGCGGGGGCCTTCCACAATGAGCAGTTCTTC

D: NA
size: few
V: TRBV28
J: TRBJ2-1
CDR3: CASSLYVGTYNEQFF
DNA: TGTGCCAGCAGTTTGTACGTAGGGACCTACAATGAGCAGTTCTTC

D: TRBD2
size: few
V: TRBV6-5
J: TRBJ2-5
CDR3: CASSLGLAGAAQETQYF
DNA: TGTGCCAGCAGTCTTGGACTAGCGGGGGCTGCCCAAGAGACCCAGTACTTC

D: TRBD1
size: few
V: TRBV7-9
J: TRBJ1-2
CDR3: CASSDRDRGFNYGYTF
DNA: TGTGCCAGCAGCGACCGGGACAGGGGATTTAACTATGGCTACACCTTC

D: NA
size: NA
V: TRBV20-1
J: TRBJ2-1
CDR3: CSAREWDTGEQFF
DNA: TGCAGTGCTAGAGAGTGGGACACCGGTGAGCAGTTCTTC

D: TRBD2
size: NA
V: TRBV6-1
J: TRBJ2-1
CDR3: CASSEGETSGNNEQFF
DNA: TGTGCCAGCAGTGAGGGCGAGACTAGCGGGAACAATGAGCAGTTCTTC

D: TRBD1
size: few
V: TRBV7-2
J: TRBJ2-7
CDR3: CASSPGTGLYEQYF
DNA: TGTGCCAGCAGTCCCGGGACAGGGCTCTACGAGCAGTACTTC

D: TRBD1
size: NA
V: TRBV7-9
J: TRBJ1-1
CDR3: CASSFTGAEAFF
DNA: TGTGCCAGCAGTTTTACAGGGGCTGAAGCTTTCTTT